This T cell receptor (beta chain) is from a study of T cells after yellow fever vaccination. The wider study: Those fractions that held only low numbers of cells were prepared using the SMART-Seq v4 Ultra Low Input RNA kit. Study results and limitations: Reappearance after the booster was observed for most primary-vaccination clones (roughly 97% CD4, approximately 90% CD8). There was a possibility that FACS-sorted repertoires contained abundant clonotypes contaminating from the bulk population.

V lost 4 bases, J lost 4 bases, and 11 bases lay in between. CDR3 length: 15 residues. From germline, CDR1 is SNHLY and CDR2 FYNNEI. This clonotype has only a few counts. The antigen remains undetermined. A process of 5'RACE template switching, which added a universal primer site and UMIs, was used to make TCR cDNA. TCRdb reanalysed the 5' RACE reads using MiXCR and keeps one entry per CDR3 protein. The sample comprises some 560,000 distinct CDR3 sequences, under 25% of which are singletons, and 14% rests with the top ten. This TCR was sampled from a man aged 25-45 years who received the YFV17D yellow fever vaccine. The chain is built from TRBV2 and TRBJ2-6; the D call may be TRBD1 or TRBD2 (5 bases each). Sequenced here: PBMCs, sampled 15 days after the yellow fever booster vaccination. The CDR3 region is CASSVRGYGANVLTF. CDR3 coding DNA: TGTGCCAGCAGTGTTCGGGGCTACGGGGCCAACGTCCTGACTTTC.